The entry below describes one TCR beta chain. Its antigen is not yet known. Base qualities are not recorded, but no much larger clone differs from it by a single base. The treatment or condition tag for this specimen amounts to: allogeneic hematopoietic cell transplantation with graft depleted of TCRalphabeta T cells and CD19 B cells. TCRalphabeta/CD19-depleted allogeneic hematopoietic cell grafts were given to the transplant recipients, all of whom were children. Receptor amplification or capture employed PCR. TCRdb shows the sequencer as Illumina HiSeq 2500. TCR libraries were prepared with molecular barcoding, using unique molecular identifiers to normalize TCRbeta repertoire quantification. Using fastp at Q25 and MiXCR, TCRdb reprocessed the public reads and kept productive beta chains. For every CDR3 protein sequence, its rows merge into one entry that carries the most common genes and DNA. The sample table records about a million distinct CDR3 sequences; less than 30% of these occur just once. The ten largest clones represent around 30% of the sample.

The data were taken from a study of T-cell reconstitution after alpha-beta-depleted transplantation in children (dated by TCRdb to 2016 to 2017). About the full investigation: Using TCR repertoire profiling, the study quantitatively followed how T-cell immune reconstitution unfolded in children after TCRalphabeta/CD19-depleted allogeneic hematopoietic cell transplantation. Broad study findings and their caveats: The high TCRbeta diversity at day 60 in some patients was ascribed to recipient T cells and intrathymic progenitors that had survived conditioning. Hyperexpanded clone frequencies declined over subsequent months; after one year, T-cell counts and TCRbeta diversity were mostly attributed to newly produced T cells. About two months after transplant, the apparently early recovery of alphabetaT-cell counts reportedly depended on just several hundred clones that had expanded rapidly and came from non-depleted graft cells.

For CDR1 and CDR2, the germline V gene lists ENHRY and SYGVKD. The CDR3 covers 17 residues, taking in both the cysteine and the phenylalanine. Of all the DNA, just the CDR3 is kept, 51 bases in frame from base 1. The germline V end is reduced by 5 bases and the J end by 1 base; junction bases left unmatched: 12. The chain joins TRBV10-3 to TRBJ2-3, and TRBD1 aligns with 7 junction nucleotides. The sample consisted of PBMCs, mostly from graft donor cells, taken 360 days after TCRalphabeta/CD19-depleted stem cell transplant. This TCR was recovered from a boy in the first two years of life who had a stem cell transplant for SCID, so the T cells may come from the graft donor. The sequenced DNA: TGTGCCATCAGTCTTAGACAGGGAGTGAGGGGCACAGATACGCAGTATTTT. It is translated as CAISLRQGVRGTDTQYF.